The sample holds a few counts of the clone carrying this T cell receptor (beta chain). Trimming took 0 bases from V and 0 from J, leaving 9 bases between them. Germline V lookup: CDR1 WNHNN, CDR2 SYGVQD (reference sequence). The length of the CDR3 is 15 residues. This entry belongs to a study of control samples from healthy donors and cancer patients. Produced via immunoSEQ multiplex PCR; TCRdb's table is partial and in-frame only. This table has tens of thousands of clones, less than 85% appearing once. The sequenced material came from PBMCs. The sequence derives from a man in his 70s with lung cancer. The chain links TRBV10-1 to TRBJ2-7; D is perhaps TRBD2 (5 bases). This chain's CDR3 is CASSESIAGSYEQYF. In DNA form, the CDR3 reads TGCGCCAGCAGTGAGTCGATCGCGGGCTCCTACGAGCAGTACTTC.